The 7 T cell receptor beta chains given below trace back to one sample, sequenced in a study of beta chain features in type 1 diabetes. The whole isolated RNA underwent reverse transcription, so sequencing captured expressed TCRB transcripts. Some clones are missing from TCRdb's copy, which holds only in-frame ones; the method was immunoSEQ multiplex PCR. The sample has roughly 140,000 clones, about 44% seen once. The source material was Tregs from blood. The receptors were sampled from a man aged 18 to 29 in good health.

This chain uses TRBV10-3 with TRBJ2-1; TRBD2 agrees at 10 bases. This CDR3 is 16 amino acids long. Germline V CDR1 and CDR2: ENHRY, SYGVKD. Germline trimming cut 7 bases from V and 5 bases from J; bases unmatched to any gene: 11. Written as DNA, the CDR3 is TGTGCCATCACCCCCCACGGGAGCGGGGGGGACAATGAGCAGTTCTTC. Its translation: CAITPHGSGGDNEQFF.

For this clone: A read error may account for a junction end that differs from germline. The chain recombines TRBV5-1 with TRBJ2-2; 8 positions agree with TRBD1. Germline V gene lookup returns CDR1 SGHRS and CDR2 YFSETQ. The CDR3 runs 16 residues. In nucleotides, the CDR3 is TGCGTCAGCAGCATAGACAGGGGCTCGAACACCGGGGAGCTGTTTTTT. This gives the protein CVSSIDRGSNTGELFF.

This chain joins TRBV29-1 and TRBJ2-5; a possible D gene is TRBD1 (5 bases). V lost 4 bases, J lost 4 bases, and 10 bases lay in between. Germline V lookup: CDR1 SQVTM, CDR2 ANQGSEA. The CDR3 runs to 12 residues. The CDR3 loop reads CSVVRGRETQYF. DNA of the CDR3: TGCAGCGTTGTTAGGGGTAGAGAGACCCAGTACTTC. Full variable domain (rest looked up from reference TRBV29-1 and TRBJ2-5): SAVISQKPSRDICQRGTSLTIQCQVDSQVTMMFWYRQQPGQSLTLIATANQGSEATYESGFVIDKFPISRPNLTFSTLTVSNMSPEDSSIYLCSVVRGRETQYFGPGTRLLVL.

This clone has only a few counts. This chain joins TRBV7-2 and TRBJ2-3; D gene unclear. Germline loops: CDR1 SGHTA, CDR2 FQGNSA. The CDR3 is 14 amino acids. Trimming took off 5 bases at V and 8 bases at J, with 17 bases between the two ends. The DNA of the CDR3 is TGTGCCAGCAGCCCACGCCTAGGTGGTGGTACGCAGTATTTT. Protein sequence: CASSPRLGGGTQYF.

The V gene is TRBV11-2, the J gene TRBJ1-2; 8 positions match TRBD1. V lost 0 bases to trimming and J lost 5 bases; unmatched junction nucleotides: 11. CDR3 size: 17 residues. Germline CDR1 SGHAT, CDR2 FQNNGV. CDR3 coding DNA: TGTGCCAGCAGCTTAGATTTGATAGGACAGGGTCGGTATGGCTACACCTTC. This encodes CASSLDLIGQGRYGYTF.

The count of this clone is one. The gene calls are TRBV29-1 and TRBJ2-1; D is perhaps TRBD2 (6 bases). Trimming cost V 5 bases and J 6 bases, with 11 bases left between them. There are 12 residues in the CDR3. Germline V lookup: CDR1 SQVTM, CDR2 ANQGSEA. The CDR3 spells CSVWSGLNEQFF. The DNA of the CDR3 is TGCAGCGTTTGGTCGGGACTCAATGAGCAGTTCTTC.

Only a few counts were recorded for this clone. This chain's CDR3 is CASSLAGYEAFF. The CDR3 region has the DNA TGTGCCAGCAGCTTAGCAGGATATGAAGCTTTCTTT. This rearrangement joins TRBV13 to TRBJ1-1; D gene unclear. CDR1 is PRHDT and CDR2 is FYEKMQ in the germline V gene (reference sequence). Trimming stripped 1 base from V and 7 bases from J, with 7 bases between. The CDR3 is made up of 12 amino acids.